Following are 14 T cell receptor beta chains from one sample sequenced in a study of cytomegalovirus exposure and HLA in healthy donors. TCRdb's copy holds only in-frame clones and misses some; the assay was immunoSEQ multiplex PCR. The sample includes a few hundred thousand clones, roughly 85% of them seen just once. Sequencing was done on a sample of PBMCs. These receptors all stem from a woman younger than 30 in good health and CMV-seronegative.

The V gene is TRBV5-8, the J gene TRBJ1-2; D gene ambiguous. V was clipped by 3 bases and J by 4 bases, with 10 bases between them. The germline V gene has CDR1 SGHTS and CDR2 YDEGEE. The CDR3 spans 13 residues. The CDR3 is CASSSVLSYGYTF. CDR3 DNA sequence: TGTGCCAGCAGCTCGGTTCTATCCTATGGCTACACCTTC.

The rearrangement uses TRBV6-5 and TRBJ2-1; D is unclear. CDR3 size: 14 residues. CDR1 is MNHEY and CDR2 is SVGAGI in the germline V gene. V gave up 2 bases and J gave up 0 bases, with 5 bases separating them. The CDR3 DNA sequence: TGTGCCAGCAGTTACCGAGCCTCCTACAATGAGCAGTTCTTC. Translated: CASSYRASYNEQFF.

The CDR3 DNA sequence: TGTGCCAGCAGTGACTCTGGGAGCTCCTACAATGAGCAGTTCTTC. Protein sequence: CASSDSGSSYNEQFF. V gene TRBV6-4 combines with J gene TRBJ2-1, with TRBD2 as a possible D gene (5 bases). This CDR3 is 15 amino acids long. V was shortened by 0 bases and J by 0 bases, with 6 bases between the two germline ends. The germline V gene encodes CDR1 MRHNA and CDR2 SNTAGT.

The chain links TRBV2 to TRBJ2-1; 8 positions agree with TRBD2. The germline V gene has CDR1 SNHLY and CDR2 FYNNEI. V shed 2 bases and J 12 bases; nucleotides not matched to a gene: 15. The CDR3 consists of 16 residues. CDR3 region: CASSEFSGAIPVGQFF. The CDR3 nucleotides read TGTGCCAGCAGTGAATTTAGCGGGGCAATCCCCGTGGGGCAGTTCTTC.

The chain combines TRBV28 with TRBJ1-1; no clear D. The V end lost 7 bases, the J end lost 1 base, and 13 bases lay between the germline ends. In germline, CDR1 is MDHEN, CDR2 SYDVKM. This CDR3 has 14 amino acids. The CDR3 spells CASTSRFENTEAFF. The CDR3 DNA follows: TGTGCCAGCACCTCCAGGTTTGAGAACACTGAAGCTTTCTTT.

CDR3 bases: TGTGCCAGCAGCTGGGACAGGGAGTTGAATGAGCAGTTCTTC. This encodes CASSWDRELNEQFF. This chain links TRBV5-4 with TRBJ2-1; TRBD1 matches 9 bases. J lost 7 bases, V lost 3 bases, and 5 bases had no gene match. Germline V gene lookup returns CDR1 SGHNT and CDR2 YYREEE (reference sequence). The CDR3 has 14 amino acids. The full variable domain, rest sourced from reference TRBV5-4 and TRBJ2-1, is ETGVTQSPTHLIKTRGQQVTLRCSSQSGHNTVSWYQQALGQGPQFIFQYYREEENGRGNFPPRFSGLQFPNYSSELNVNALELDDSALYLCASSWDRELNEQFFGPGTRLTVL.

The V gene is TRBV6-5, the J gene TRBJ2-3, with D perhaps TRBD1 (6 bases). This CDR3 has 15 amino acids. CDR1 and CDR2 from the germline V gene are MNHEY and SVGAGI. V dropped 6 bases and J dropped 5 bases, with 18 bases sitting between them. The CDR3 protein is CASRARQGILDTQYF. CDR3 DNA sequence: TGTGCCAGCAGGGCCAGGCAGGGGATACTAGATACGCAGTATTTT.

The chain combines TRBV7-9 with TRBJ1-5; TRBD1 aligns across 7 bases. Trimming took 2 bases from V and 1 from J; bases not matched to a gene: 2. The CDR3 extends over 15 amino acids. In germline, CDR1 is SEHNR, CDR2 FQNEAQ (reference sequence). CDR3 bases: TGTGCCAGCAGCTTAACACAGGGGAGCAATCAGCCCCAGCATTTT. Translation: CASSLTQGSNQPQHF.

The V call is TRBV2, the J call TRBJ2-2; 7 bases line up with TRBD1. The CDR3 covers 18 residues. The V and J ends lost 7 bases and 1 base, in that order; junction bases with no gene match: 15. Germline V gene sequence: CDR1 SNHLY, CDR2 FYNNEI. For the CDR3, the DNA is TGTGCCAGCATTAACCCTTCCATAAACAGGGGGAACACCGGGGAGCTGTTTTTT. Translation: CASINPSINRGNTGELFF.

Comments on this clone: Within the sample, other DNA sequences also encode this same CDR3. The chain has TRBV9 and TRBJ2-3; a weak D match, TRBD2 (5 bases). Trimming pared 0 bases from V and 0 bases from J, leaving 5 bases between. Germline V gene data show CDR1 as SGDLS and CDR2 as YYNGEE. This CDR3 is built from 14 residues. The CDR3 DNA sequence: TGTGCCAGCAGCGTAGGAGGGAGCACAGATACGCAGTATTTT. Protein: CASSVGGSTDTQYF.

This clone was recorded only once. The V call is TRBV6-1, the J call TRBJ2-3; 10 nucleotides match TRBD2. Per germline, CDR1 MNHNS and CDR2 SASEGT. The length of the CDR3 is 14 residues. V trimming: 7 bases; J trimming: 2 bases; junction bases outside the gene matches: 3. The CDR3 spells CASNGLAVTDTQYF. Written as DNA, the CDR3 is TGTGCCAGCAACGGACTAGCGGTCACAGATACGCAGTATTTT.

This clone showed up just a few times. The chain combines TRBV2 with TRBJ2-1; 8 bases map to TRBD1. Germline V gene lookup returns CDR1 SNHLY and CDR2 FYNNEI. J was trimmed by 0 bases and V by 4 bases; bases with no gene match: 5. The CDR3 is 16 amino acids. As DNA, the CDR3 is TGTGCCAGCAGTGGACAGGGGATAAGCTCCTACAATGAGCAGTTCTTC. It specifies CASSGQGISSYNEQFF.

V is TRBV7-9 and J is TRBJ2-1, with TRBD1 matching 9 bases. V trimming: 5 bases; J trimming: 5 bases; junction bases outside the gene matches: 16. Germline V CDR1 and CDR2: SEHNR, FQNEAQ (reference sequence). This CDR3 is 18 amino acids long. This CDR3 is CASSHRTPGTGWHNEQFF. The CDR3 coding sequence is TGTGCCAGCAGCCACAGGACCCCCGGGACAGGGTGGCACAATGAGCAGTTCTTC. Using reference TRBV7-9 and TRBJ2-1 for the parts outside the CDR3, the full variable domain is DTGVSQNPRHKITKRGQNVTFRCDPISEHNRLYWYRQTLGQGPEFLTYFQNEAQLEKSRLLSDRFSAERPKGSFSTLEIQRTEQGDSAMYLCASSHRTPGTGWHNEQFFGPGTRLTVL.

The V gene is TRBV6-5, the J gene TRBJ2-1; 9 positions agree with TRBD2. The V gene end was trimmed by 5 bases and the J gene end by 6 bases; junction bases not matched to a gene: 5. CDR3 size: 14 residues. In germline, CDR1 is MNHEY, CDR2 SVGAGI. The CDR3 sequence is CASSVRGGGNEQFF. The CDR3 DNA reads TGTGCCAGCAGTGTGCGGGGGGGAGGCAATGAGCAGTTCTTC.